This passage covers 7 T cell receptor beta chains from one sample sequenced in a study of human T cells and chemical hapten exposure. Total RNA was isolated from whole blood that had not been fractionated. Individual cDNA molecules (in the library) carried attached unique molecular identifiers. TCRdb ran MiXCR on the reads and lists one entry per CDR3 protein. Here the sample spans roughly 120,000 distinct CDR3 sequences, 8.5% being singletons. Sequenced material: whole blood. The source of these receptors is a human donor in good health. Some clones in this sample may be carry-over from other donors' samples.

This clonotype was picked up many times. The rearrangement links TRBV3-1 to TRBJ1-4, with D unresolved. V was trimmed by 0 bases and J by 12 bases, leaving 14 bases between them. CDR3 length: 14 residues. Germline CDR1 is LGHDT and CDR2 is YNNKEL (reference sequence). The CDR3 DNA reads TGTGCCAGCAGCCAAGAAAGTTACCCAGGTGAACTGTTTTTT. This sequence encodes CASSQESYPGELFF.

For this clonotype: This sequence may be a read error, since a much larger clone differs from it by one base. The chain carries TRBV18 and TRBJ1-1; 8 bases align to TRBD1. The V and J ends lost 2 bases and 7 bases, in that order; junction bases with no gene match: 9. The CDR3 has 15 amino acids. Looked up from germline, CDR1 is KGHSH and CDR2 is LQKENI. For the CDR3, the DNA is TGTGCCAGCTCACCAATATTGGACAGGGCGCATGAAGCTTTCTTT. Translated: CASSPILDRAHEAFF.

This clonotype was detected a few times. The chain employs TRBV4-2 and TRBJ2-3; TRBD1 might be the D (5 bases). V shed 0 bases and J shed 2 bases, with 12 bases lying between them. The CDR3 totals 16 residues. From germline, CDR1 is LGHNA and CDR2 YNFKEQ. The CDR3 is CASSQDRQSPTDTQYF. The CDR3 DNA reads TGTGCCAGCAGCCAAGATCGACAGTCCCCCACAGATACGCAGTATTTT.

This clonotype was picked up many times. The J gene is TRBJ1-3, the V gene TRBV4-3; no reliable D call. CDR3 length: 14 residues. Trimming stripped 4 bases from V and 2 bases from J, with 9 bases between. The germline gives CDR1 LGHNA, CDR2 YSLEER. CDR3 residues: CASSLTSPGNTIYF. Written as DNA, the CDR3 is TGCGCCAGCAGCCTTACGAGTCCTGGAAACACCATATATTTT.

This clonotype was seen a few times. The gene calls are TRBV7-9 and TRBJ2-1, with TRBD2 as a possible D gene (6 bases). V was pared by 5 bases and J by 12 bases, with 14 bases between. CDR3 length equals 12 residues. CDR1 is SEHNR and CDR2 is FQNEAQ in the germline V gene (reference sequence). CDR3 in amino acids: CASSAPSAVQFF. The CDR3 DNA follows: TGTGCCAGCAGCGCGCCTAGCGCGGTGCAGTTCTTC.

This clonotype has more than one count but fewer than ten. The genes are TRBV5-1 and TRBJ1-3; D gene unclear. V shed 4 bases and J shed 0 bases, with 5 bases lying between them. CDR1 is SGHRS and CDR2 is YFSETQ in the germline V gene. The CDR3 runs to 13 residues. In DNA, the CDR3 is TGCGCCAGCAGCCTTGTCTCTGGAAACACCATATATTTT. As protein: CASSLVSGNTIYF.

The V gene is TRBV20-1, the J gene TRBJ2-7, with a tentative D call TRBD1 (6 bases). The germline V gene encodes CDR1 DFQATT and CDR2 SNEGSKA (reference sequence). V was shortened by 3 bases and J by 2 bases, with 11 bases between the two germline ends. The CDR3 has 13 residues. Here the CDR3 DNA reads TGCAGTGCTAGTTGGACAGAGACCTACGAGCAGTACTTC. Protein sequence: CSASWTETYEQYF.